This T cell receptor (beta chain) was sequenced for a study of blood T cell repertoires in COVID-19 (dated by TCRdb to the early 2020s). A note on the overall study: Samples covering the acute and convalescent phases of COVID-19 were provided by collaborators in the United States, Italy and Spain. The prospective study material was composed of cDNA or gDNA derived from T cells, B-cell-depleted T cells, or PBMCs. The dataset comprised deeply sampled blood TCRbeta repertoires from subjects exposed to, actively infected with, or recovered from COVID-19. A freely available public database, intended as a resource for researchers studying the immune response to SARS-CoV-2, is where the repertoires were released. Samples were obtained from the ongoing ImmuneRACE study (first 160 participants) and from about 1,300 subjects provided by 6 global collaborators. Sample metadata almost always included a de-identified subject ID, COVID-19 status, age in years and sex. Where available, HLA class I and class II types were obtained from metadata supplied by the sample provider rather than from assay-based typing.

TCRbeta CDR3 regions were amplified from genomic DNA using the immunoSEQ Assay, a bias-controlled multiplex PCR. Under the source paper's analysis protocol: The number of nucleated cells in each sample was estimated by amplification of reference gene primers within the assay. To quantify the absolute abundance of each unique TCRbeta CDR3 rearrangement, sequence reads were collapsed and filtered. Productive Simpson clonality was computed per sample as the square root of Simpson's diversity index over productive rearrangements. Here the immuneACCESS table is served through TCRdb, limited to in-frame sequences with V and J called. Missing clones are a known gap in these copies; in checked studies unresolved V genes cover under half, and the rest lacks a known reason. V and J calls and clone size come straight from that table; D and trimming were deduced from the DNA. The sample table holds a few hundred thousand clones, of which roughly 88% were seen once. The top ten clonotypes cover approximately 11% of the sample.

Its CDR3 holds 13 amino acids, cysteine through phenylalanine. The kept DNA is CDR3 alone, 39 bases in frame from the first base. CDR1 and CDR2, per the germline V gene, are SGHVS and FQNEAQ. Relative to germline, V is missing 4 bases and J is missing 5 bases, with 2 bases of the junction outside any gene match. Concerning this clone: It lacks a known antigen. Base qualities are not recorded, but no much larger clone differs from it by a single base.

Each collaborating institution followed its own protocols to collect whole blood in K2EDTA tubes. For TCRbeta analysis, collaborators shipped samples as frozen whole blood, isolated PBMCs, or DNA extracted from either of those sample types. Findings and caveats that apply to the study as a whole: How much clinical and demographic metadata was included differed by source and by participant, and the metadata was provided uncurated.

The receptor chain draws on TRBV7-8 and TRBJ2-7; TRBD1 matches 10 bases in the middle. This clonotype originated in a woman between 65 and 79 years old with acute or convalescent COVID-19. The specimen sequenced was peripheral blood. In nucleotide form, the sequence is TGTGCCAGCAGCTGGGACAGGGGCCACGAGCAGTACTTC. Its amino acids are CASSWDRGHEQYF.